Described below is a single T cell receptor beta chain sequence and its context. Assay used: immunoSEQ multiplex PCR; TCRdb lists only in-frame clones, some missing. The sample contains more than 300,000 clones, roughly nine tenths of which appear only once. The entry originates in a study of blood T cell repertoires in COVID-19. Trimming cost V 5 bases and J 5 bases; bases outside gene matches: 7. Germline values: CDR1 SGHVS, CDR2 FNYEAQ. The CDR3 covers 15 residues. Self-reported history from a screening survey and questionnaire set each donor's cohort. Material for sequencing was PBMCs or T cells enriched from blood (not recorded which). The V gene is TRBV7-6, the J gene TRBJ2-1, with 9 positions matching TRBD1. The TCR was taken from a woman aged 25-40 years who had recovered from COVID-19. The CDR3 region has the DNA TGTGCCAGCAGCCTCCGACAGGGGGTTAACAATGAGCAGTTCTTC. Translated, it gives CASSLRQGVNNEQFF.